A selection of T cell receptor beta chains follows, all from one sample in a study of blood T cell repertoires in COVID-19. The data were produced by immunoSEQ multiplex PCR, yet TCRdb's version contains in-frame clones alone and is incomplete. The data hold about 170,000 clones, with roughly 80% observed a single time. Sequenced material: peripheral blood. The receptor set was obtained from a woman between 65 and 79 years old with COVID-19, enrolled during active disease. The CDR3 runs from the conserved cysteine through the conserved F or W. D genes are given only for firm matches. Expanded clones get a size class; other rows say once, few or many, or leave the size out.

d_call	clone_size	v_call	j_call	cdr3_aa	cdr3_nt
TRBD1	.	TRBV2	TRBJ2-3	CAGNRDRGTDTQYF	TGTGCCGGCAACCGGGACAGGGGCACAGATACGCAGTATTTT
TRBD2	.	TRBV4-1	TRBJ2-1	CASSKNVAGEYNEQFF	TGCGCCAGCAGCAAAAACGTAGCGGGAGAGTACAATGAGCAGTTCTTC
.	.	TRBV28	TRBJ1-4	CASSSGTPNEKLFF	TGTGCCAGCAGTTCCGGGACACCTAATGAAAAACTGTTTTTT
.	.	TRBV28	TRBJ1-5	CASSSDRRGLSNQPQHF	TGTGCCAGCAGTTCAGACCGCAGGGGTTTAAGCAATCAGCCCCAGCATTTT
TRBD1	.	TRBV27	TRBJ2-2	CASSWTGGTGELFF	TGTGCCAGCAGTTGGACAGGGGGCACCGGGGAGCTGTTTTTT
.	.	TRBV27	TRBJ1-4	CASSFLPIEKLFF	TGTGCCAGCAGTTTCCTACCGATTGAAAAACTGTTTTTT
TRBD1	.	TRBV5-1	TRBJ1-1	CASSRQKTGAYDTEAFF	TGCGCCAGCAGCCGACAAAAGACAGGGGCATATGACACTGAAGCTTTCTTT
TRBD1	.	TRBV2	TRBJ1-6	CASTEQGGSPLHF	TGTGCCAGCACAGAACAGGGGGGTTCACCCCTCCACTTT
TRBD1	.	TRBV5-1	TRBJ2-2	CASSQGQGDTGELFF	TGCGCCAGCAGCCAGGGACAGGGGGACACCGGGGAGCTGTTTTTT
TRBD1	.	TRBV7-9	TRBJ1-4	CASSFNRGGEEKLFF	TGTGCCAGCAGCTTTAACAGGGGGGGTGAAGAAAAACTGTTTTTT
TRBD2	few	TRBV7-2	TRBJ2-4	CASSLRTSGRNIQYF	TGTGCCAGCAGCCTTAGGACTAGCGGGAGGAACATTCAGTACTTC
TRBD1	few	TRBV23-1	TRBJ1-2	CASSQRGDSTYGYTF	TGCGCCAGCAGTCAGAGGGGGGACAGTACCTATGGCTACACCTTC
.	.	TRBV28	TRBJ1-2	CASSLSGMGGVFGYTF	TGTGCCAGCAGTTTATCCGGCATGGGGGGGGTATTTGGCTACACCTTC
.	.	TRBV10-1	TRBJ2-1	CASSRFEVSYNEQFF	TGCGCCAGCAGTAGATTCGAGGTCTCCTACAATGAGCAGTTCTTC
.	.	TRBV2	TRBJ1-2	CASNPPTGPAYGYTF	TGTGCCAGCAACCCGCCGACAGGACCCGCCTATGGCTACACCTTC
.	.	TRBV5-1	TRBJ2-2	CASKMGHQDTGELFF	TGCGCCAGCAAAATGGGACACCAAGACACCGGGGAGCTGTTTTTT
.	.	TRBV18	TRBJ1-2	CASSPGADYGYTF	TGTGCCAGCTCACCAGGGGCCGACTATGGCTACACCTTC
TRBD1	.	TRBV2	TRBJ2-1	CASARDRTGALGKQFF	TGTGCCAGCGCCCGAGATAGGACAGGGGCTCTAGGGAAGCAGTTCTTC
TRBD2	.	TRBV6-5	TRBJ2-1	CASKKTPVAGGPIF	TGTGCCAGCAAAAAGACGCCAGTAGCGGGGGGGCCGATCTTC
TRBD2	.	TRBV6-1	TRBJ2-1	CASSDAGSGSYRQFF	TGTGCCAGCAGTGATGCCGGTAGCGGGAGTTATCGGCAGTTCTTC
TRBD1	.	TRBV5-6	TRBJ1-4	CASSIDRGSEKLFF	TGTGCCAGCAGCATTGACAGGGGGTCTGAAAAACTGTTTTTT
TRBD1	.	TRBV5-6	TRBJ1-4	CASSLYSGTGGPNEKLFF	TGTGCCAGCAGCTTGTATTCCGGGACAGGGGGCCCTAATGAAAAACTGTTTTTT
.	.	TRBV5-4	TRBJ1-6	CASSLEQGNSPLHF	TGTGCCAGCAGCTTGGAACAGGGAAATTCACCCCTCCACTTT
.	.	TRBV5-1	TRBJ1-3	CASSLGQGNTIYF	TGCGCCAGCAGCTTGGGACAGGGAAACACCATATATTTT
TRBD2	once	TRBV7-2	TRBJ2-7	CASSSPGGMRASYEQYF	TGTGCCAGCAGCTCCCCCGGGGGGATGCGGGCGTCCTACGAGCAGTACTTC
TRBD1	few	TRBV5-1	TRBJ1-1	CATRDSINTEAFF	TGCGCCACTAGGGACAGTATAAACACTGAAGCTTTCTTT
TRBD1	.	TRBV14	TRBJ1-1	CASSQQKGAKWGVGPNTEAFF	TGTGCCAGCAGCCAACAAAAGGGGGCGAAGTGGGGTGTCGGGCCGAACACTGAAGCTTTCTTT
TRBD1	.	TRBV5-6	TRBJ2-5	CASSSTTGQETQYF	TGTGCCAGCAGCTCGACGACAGGGCAAGAGACCCAGTACTTC
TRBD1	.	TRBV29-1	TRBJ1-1	CSVREDRGNTEAFF	TGCAGCGTTCGCGAGGACAGGGGGAACACTGAAGCTTTCTTT
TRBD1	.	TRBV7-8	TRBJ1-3	CASSLRTPGQGRLAAGNTIYF	TGTGCCAGCAGCTTAAGGACCCCGGGACAGGGCCGTTTAGCGGCTGGAAACACCATATATTTT
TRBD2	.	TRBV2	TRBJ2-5	CASSRLTSGGAGTQYF	TGTGCCAGCAGTCGCCTGACTAGCGGGGGGGCCGGGACCCAGTACTTC
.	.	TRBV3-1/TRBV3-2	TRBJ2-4	CASSQAPGNIQYF	TGTGCCAGCAGCCAAGCGCCAGGAAACATTCAGTACTTC
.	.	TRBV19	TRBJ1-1	CASSIGRGTEAFF	TGTGCCAGTAGTATAGGCAGGGGAACTGAAGCTTTCTTT
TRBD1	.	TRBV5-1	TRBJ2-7	CASSLGQGSYEQYF	TGCGCCAGCAGCTTGGGACAGGGGTCCTACGAGCAGTACTTC
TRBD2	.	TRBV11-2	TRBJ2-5	CASSSTSGGQETQYF	TGTGCCAGCAGCTCCACTAGCGGGGGGCAAGAGACCCAGTACTTC
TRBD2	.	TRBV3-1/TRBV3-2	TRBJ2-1	CASSQASGGSYNEQFF	TGTGCCAGCAGCCAGGCTAGCGGGGGGTCCTACAATGAGCAGTTCTTC
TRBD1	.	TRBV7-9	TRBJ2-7	CASSPAGTGRDEQYF	TGTGCCAGCAGCCCAGCCGGGACAGGGCGCGACGAGCAGTACTTC